This paragraph covers one T cell receptor (beta chain) sequence. The authors prepared the TCRbeta library with unique molecular identifiers. TCRdb itself ran the PCR reads through MiXCR, one entry per CDR3 protein. Among more than 200,000 distinct CDR3 sequences listed, approximately 9.9% were seen once. There are 15 residues in the CDR3. Losses at the gene ends were 2 bases for V and 5 bases for J; bases not matched to a gene: 5. This specimen belongs to a study of T-cell reconstitution after alpha-beta-depleted transplantation in children. The source material was PBMCs from the stem cell graft donor, sampled from the stem cell graft. The chain employs TRBV12-3 or TRBV12-4 and TRBJ2-5, with TRBD2 matching 10 bases. The TCR was taken from a human donor who donated a stem cell graft to a child with SCID. This CDR3 is CASSLSGGVAETQYF. CDR3 DNA: TGTGCCAGCAGTTTAAGCGGGGGGGTGGCTGAGACCCAGTACTTC.